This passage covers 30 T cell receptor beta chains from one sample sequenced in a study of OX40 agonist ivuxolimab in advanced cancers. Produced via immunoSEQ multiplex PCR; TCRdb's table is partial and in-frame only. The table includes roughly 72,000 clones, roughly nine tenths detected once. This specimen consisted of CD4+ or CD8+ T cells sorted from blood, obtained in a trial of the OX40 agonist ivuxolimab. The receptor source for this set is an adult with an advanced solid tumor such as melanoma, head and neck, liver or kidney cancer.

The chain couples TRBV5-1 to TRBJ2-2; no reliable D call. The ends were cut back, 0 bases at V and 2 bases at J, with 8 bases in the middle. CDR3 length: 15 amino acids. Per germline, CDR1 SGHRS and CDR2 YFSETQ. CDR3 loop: CASSLDSPNTGELFF. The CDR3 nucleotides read TGCGCCAGCAGCTTGGATTCCCCCAACACCGGGGAGCTGTTTTTT. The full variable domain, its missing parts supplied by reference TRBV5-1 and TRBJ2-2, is KAGVTQTPRYLIKTRGQQVTLSCSPISGHRSVSWYQQTPGQGLQFLFEYFSETQRNKGNFPGRFSGRQFSNSRSEMNVSTLELGDSALYLCASSLDSPNTGELFFGEGSRLTVL.

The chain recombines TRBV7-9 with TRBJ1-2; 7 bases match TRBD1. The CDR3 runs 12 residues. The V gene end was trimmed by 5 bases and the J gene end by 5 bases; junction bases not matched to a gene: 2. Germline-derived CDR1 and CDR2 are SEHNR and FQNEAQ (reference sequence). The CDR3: CASSQTGYGYTF. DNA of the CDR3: TGTGCCAGCAGCCAGACAGGGTATGGCTACACCTTC.

CDR3 in amino acids: CASSPSGTYNSPLHF. CDR3 in DNA: TGTGCCAGCAGCCCCTCGGGGACTTATAATTCACCCCTCCACTTT. V gene TRBV9 combines with J gene TRBJ1-6, with a possible D match to TRBD1 (5 bases). The V end lost 4 bases, the J end lost 4 bases, and 12 bases lay between the germline ends. This CDR3 comprises 15 residues. In germline, CDR1 is SGDLS, CDR2 YYNGEE.

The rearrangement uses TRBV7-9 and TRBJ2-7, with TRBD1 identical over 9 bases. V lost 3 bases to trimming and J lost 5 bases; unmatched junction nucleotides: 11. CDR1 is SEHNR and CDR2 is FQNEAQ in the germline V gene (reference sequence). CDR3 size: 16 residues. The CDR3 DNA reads TGTGCCAGCAGCTTGGGTACGGGACAGGGAGGCCACGAGCAGTACTTC. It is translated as CASSLGTGQGGHEQYF.

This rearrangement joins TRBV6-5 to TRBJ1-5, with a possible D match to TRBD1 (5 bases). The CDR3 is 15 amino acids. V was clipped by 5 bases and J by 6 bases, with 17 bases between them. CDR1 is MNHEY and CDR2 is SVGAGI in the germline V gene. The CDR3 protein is CASSRAPGRGQPQHF. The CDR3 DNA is TGTGCCAGCAGTCGCGCCCCAGGGAGGGGTCAGCCCCAGCATTTT.

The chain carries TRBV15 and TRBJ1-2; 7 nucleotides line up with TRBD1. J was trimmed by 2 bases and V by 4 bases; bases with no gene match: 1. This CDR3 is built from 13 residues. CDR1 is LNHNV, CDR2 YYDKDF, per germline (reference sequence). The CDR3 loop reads CATSKGANYGYTF. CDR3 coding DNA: TGTGCCACCAGCAAGGGGGCCAACTATGGCTACACCTTC.

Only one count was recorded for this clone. CDR3 DNA sequence: TGTGCCAGCAGCTTACTCGGAGAAGGGTCCACCGGGGAGCTGTTTTTT. Translated, it gives CASSLLGEGSTGELFF. The chain joins TRBV5-6 to TRBJ2-2; no clear D gene. The CDR3 runs to 16 residues. CDR1 and CDR2 (germline): SGHDT, YYEEEE. Trimming removed 2 bases from V and 4 bases from J, with 15 bases in between. Complete variable domain (other parts from reference TRBV5-6 and TRBJ2-2): DAGVTQSPTHLIKTRGQQVTLRCSPKSGHDTVSWYQQALGQGPQFIFQYYEEEERQRGNFPDRFSGHQFPNYSSELNVNALLLGDSALYLCASSLLGEGSTGELFFGEGSRLTVL.

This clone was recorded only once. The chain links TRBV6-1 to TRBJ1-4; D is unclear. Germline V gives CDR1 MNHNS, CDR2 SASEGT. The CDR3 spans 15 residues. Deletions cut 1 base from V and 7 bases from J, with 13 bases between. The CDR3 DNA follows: TGTGCCAGCAGTGAAGGGGGAGGTTGGCGTGAAAAACTGTTTTTT. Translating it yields CASSEGGGWREKLFF.

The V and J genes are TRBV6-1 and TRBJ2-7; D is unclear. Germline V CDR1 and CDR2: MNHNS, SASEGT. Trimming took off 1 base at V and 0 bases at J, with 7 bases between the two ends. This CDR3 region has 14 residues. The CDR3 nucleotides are TGTGCCAGCAGTGAAGATCCGTACTCCTACGAGCAGTACTTC. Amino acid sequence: CASSEDPYSYEQYF.

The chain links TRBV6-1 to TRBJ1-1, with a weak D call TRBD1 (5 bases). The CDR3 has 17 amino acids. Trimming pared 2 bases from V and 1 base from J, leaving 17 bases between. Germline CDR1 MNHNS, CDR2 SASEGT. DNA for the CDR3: TGTGCCAGCAGTGAACGTGATAGGGGACGGGAGAACACTGAAGCTTTCTTT. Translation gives CASSERDRGRENTEAFF.

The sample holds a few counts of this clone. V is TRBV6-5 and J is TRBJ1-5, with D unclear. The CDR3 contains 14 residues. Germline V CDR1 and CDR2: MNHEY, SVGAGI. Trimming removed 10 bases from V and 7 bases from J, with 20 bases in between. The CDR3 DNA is TGTGCCACTGCGTCGCACAGAATCGACCAGCCCCAGCATTTT. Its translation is CATASHRIDQPQHF.

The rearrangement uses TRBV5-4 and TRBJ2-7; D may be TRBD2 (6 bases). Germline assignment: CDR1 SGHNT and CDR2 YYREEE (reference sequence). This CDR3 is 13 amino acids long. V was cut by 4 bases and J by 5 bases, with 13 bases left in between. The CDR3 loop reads CASSRGANHEQYF. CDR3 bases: TGTGCCAGCAGCCGCGGGGCCAATCACGAGCAGTACTTC.

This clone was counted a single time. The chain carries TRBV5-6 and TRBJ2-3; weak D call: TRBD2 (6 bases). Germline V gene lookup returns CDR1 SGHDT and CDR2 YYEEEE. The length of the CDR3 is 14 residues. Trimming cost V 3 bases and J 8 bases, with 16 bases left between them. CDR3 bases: TGTGCCAGCAGCTGGAGGGACGGGACGGTTACGCAGTATTTT. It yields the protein CASSWRDGTVTQYF. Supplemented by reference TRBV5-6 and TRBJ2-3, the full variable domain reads DAGVTQSPTHLIKTRGQQVTLRCSPKSGHDTVSWYQQALGQGPQFIFQYYEEEERQRGNFPDRFSGHQFPNYSSELNVNALLLGDSALYLCASSWRDGTVTQYFGPGTRLTVL.

The DNA for the CDR3 is TGTGCCATCAGTGTGAGAGAAGAGCAGTACTTC. Protein: CAISVREEQYF. This chain uses TRBV10-3 with TRBJ2-7; unclear D gene. V lost 4 bases and J lost 7, with 8 bases in between. This CDR3 region has 11 residues. Germline assignment: CDR1 ENHRY and CDR2 SYGVKD.

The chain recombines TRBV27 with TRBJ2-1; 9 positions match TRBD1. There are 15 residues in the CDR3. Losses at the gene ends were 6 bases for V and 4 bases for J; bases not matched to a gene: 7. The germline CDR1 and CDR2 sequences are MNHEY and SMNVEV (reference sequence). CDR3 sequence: CASSQDRGRYNEQFF. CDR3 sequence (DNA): TGTGCCAGCAGCCAAGACAGGGGGAGGTACAATGAGCAGTTCTTC.

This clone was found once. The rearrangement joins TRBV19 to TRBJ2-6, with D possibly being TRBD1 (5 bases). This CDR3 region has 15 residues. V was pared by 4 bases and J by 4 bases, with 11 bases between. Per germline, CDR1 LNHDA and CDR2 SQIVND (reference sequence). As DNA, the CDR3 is TGTGCCAGTAGTACCACCCACAGGGGGGCCAACGTCCTGACTTTC. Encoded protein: CASSTTHRGANVLTF.

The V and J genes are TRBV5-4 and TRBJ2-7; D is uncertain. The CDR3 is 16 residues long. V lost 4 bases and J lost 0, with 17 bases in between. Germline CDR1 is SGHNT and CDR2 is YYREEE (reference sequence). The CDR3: CASSNAEFEGSYEQYF. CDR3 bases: TGTGCCAGCAGCAACGCGGAGTTTGAAGGCTCCTACGAGCAGTACTTC.

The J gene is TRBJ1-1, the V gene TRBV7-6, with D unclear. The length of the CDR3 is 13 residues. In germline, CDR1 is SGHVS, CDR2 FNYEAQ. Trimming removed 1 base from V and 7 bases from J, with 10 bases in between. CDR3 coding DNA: TGTGCCAGCAGCTTAGTTTCCCCCGGTGAAGCTTTCTTT. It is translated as CASSLVSPGEAFF.

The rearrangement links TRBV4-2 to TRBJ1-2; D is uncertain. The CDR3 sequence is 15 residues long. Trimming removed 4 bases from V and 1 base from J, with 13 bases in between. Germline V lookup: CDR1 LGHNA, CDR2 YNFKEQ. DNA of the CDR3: TGTGCCAGCAGCCCATCCGGGCTTAGTAACTATGGCTACACCTTC. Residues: CASSPSGLSNYGYTF.

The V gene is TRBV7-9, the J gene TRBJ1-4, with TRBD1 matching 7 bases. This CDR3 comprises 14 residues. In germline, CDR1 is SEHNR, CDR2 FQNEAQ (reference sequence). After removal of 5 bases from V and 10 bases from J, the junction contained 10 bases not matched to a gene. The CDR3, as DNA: TGTGCCAGCAGCCCATCTGGGACAGATGGAAAACTGTTTTTT. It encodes CASSPSGTDGKLFF.

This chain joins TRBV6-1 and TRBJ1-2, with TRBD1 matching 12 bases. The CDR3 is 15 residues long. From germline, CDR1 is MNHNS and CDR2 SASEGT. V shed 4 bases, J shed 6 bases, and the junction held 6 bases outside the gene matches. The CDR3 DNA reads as TGTGCCAGCAGTGGGGGGACAGGGGGCAACCATGGCTACACCTTC. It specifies CASSGGTGGNHGYTF.

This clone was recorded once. The DNA of the CDR3 is TGTGCCAGTAGTATTTTCGGCGGGAGGGCCCCCTACAATGAGCAGTTCTTC. Its translation: CASSIFGGRAPYNEQFF. The chain recombines TRBV19 with TRBJ2-1, with 9 bases aligning to TRBD2. Germline V gene sequence: CDR1 LNHDA, CDR2 SQIVND (reference sequence). The CDR3 has 17 amino acids. Germline trimming cut 3 bases from V and 2 bases from J; bases unmatched to any gene: 8.

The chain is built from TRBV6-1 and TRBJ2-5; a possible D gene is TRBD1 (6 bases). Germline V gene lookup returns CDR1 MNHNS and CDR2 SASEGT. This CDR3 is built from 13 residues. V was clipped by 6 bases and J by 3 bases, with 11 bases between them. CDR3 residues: CASSINREETQYF. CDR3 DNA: TGTGCCAGCAGCATAAACAGGGAAGAGACCCAGTACTTC.

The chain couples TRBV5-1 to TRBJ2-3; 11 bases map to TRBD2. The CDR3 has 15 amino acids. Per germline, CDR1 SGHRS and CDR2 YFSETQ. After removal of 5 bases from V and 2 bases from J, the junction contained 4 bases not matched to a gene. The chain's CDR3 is CASRRLAGNTDTQYF. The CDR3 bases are TGCGCCAGCAGACGACTAGCGGGAAACACAGATACGCAGTATTTT.

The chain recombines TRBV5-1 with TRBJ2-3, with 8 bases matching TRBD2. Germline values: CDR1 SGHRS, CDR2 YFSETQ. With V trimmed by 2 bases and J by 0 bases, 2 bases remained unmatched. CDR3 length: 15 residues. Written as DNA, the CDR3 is TGCGCCAGCAGCTTAGCGGGAGTTAGCACAGATACGCAGTATTTT. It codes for CASSLAGVSTDTQYF.

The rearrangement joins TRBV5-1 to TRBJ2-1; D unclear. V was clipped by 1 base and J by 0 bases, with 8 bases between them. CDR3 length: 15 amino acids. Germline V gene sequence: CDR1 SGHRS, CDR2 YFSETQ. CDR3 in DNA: TGCGCCAGCAGCTTGCAAGGGTCCTCCTACAATGAGCAGTTCTTC. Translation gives CASSLQGSSYNEQFF.

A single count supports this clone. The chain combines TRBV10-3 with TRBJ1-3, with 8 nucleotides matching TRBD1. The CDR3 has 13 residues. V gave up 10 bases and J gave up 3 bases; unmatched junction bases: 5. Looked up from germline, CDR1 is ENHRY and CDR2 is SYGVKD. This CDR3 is CATSTGGGNTIYF. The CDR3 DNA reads TGTGCCACGAGTACAGGGGGTGGAAACACCATATATTTT.

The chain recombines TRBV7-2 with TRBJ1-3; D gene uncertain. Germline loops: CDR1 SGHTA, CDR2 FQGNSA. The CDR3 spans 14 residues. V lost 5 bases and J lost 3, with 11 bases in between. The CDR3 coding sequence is TGTGCCAGCAGCACGAGGGCGTATGGAAACACCATATATTTT. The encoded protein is CASSTRAYGNTIYF.

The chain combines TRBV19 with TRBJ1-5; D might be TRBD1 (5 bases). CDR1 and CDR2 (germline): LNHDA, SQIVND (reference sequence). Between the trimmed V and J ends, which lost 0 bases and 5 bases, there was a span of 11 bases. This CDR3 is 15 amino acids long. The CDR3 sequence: CASSIDGTGDQPQHF. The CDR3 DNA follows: TGTGCCAGTAGTATAGATGGGACCGGGGATCAGCCCCAGCATTTT.

The CDR3 is CASTRQGAYTEAFF. CDR3 sequence (DNA): TGTGCCAGCACCCGACAGGGGGCATACACTGAAGCTTTCTTT. V usage is TRBV5-4 and J usage is TRBJ1-1; 10 positions agree with TRBD1. The CDR3 is 14 residues long. Trimming took 6 bases from V and 3 from J; bases not matched to a gene: 5. Germline V gene data show CDR1 as SGHNT and CDR2 as YYREEE (reference sequence).